This T cell receptor (delta chain) was sequenced for a study of gamma-delta chains in newborns, infants, children. Overall study context: Innate gammadelta T cells reportedly expand polyclonally right after birth, driven by microbial exposure, per the title.

TCRdb re-called the reads using CATT. Here the sample spans 8,500 to 13,000 delta-chain clones, 3.5% being singletons. The sample taken for sequencing was blood. The source of this sequence is a child who was a newborn, infant or young child, either healthy, febrile or measles-vaccinated (not recorded which).

The CDR3 sequence: CALEPLTGIQYTDKLIF. CDR3 coding DNA: TGTGCTCTTGAACCCCTAACGGGGATACAATACACCGATAAACTCATCTTT. This chain joins TRDV1 and TRDJ1; 8 bases map to TRDD3. Germline CDR1 is TSWWSYY and CDR2 is QGS. The junction had 13 bases not matched to a gene; V was cut back by 7 bases and J by 0 bases. The CDR3 is 17 amino acids.